The 17 T cell receptor beta chains listed next were all sequenced from one sample in a study of regulatory T cells in long-lasting Graves disease. Time point defined: persistent/refractory GD, antithyroid drugs over 5 years with positive TRAb. Making the TCR library involved RNA that had been extracted from PBMCs. Arm-PCR of CDR3 regions and iRepertoire HTBI primers were used to build TCR beta libraries. TCRdb re-called the multiplex PCR reads through MiXCR, storing one row per CDR3 protein. In the table there are over 450,000 distinct CDR3 sequences, 20% to 25% of which are singletons. Sequencing used peripheral blood mononuclear cells (PBMCs), obtained when the disease was refractory, from a patient treated with antithyroid drugs. Every receptor here comes from a female donor with Graves disease.

This chain links TRBV29-1 with TRBJ1-5; weak D call: TRBD1 (5 bases). Per the germline V gene, CDR1 is SQVTM and CDR2 is ANQGSEA. The CDR3 extends over 12 amino acids. V dropped 4 bases and J dropped 4 bases, with 8 bases sitting between them. CDR3 amino acids: CSVAGPNQPQHF. CDR3 in DNA: TGCAGCGTTGCGGGACCTAATCAGCCCCAGCATTTT.

This clonotype appeared many times. This chain links TRBV20-1 with TRBJ2-5, with 7 bases lining up with TRBD1. Trimming took 6 bases from V and 2 from J; bases not matched to a gene: 3. The length of the CDR3 is 12 residues. CDR1 and CDR2 from the germline V gene are DFQATT and SNEGSKA (reference sequence). CDR3 DNA sequence: TGCAGTGCGAGACAGGGTCAAGAGACCCAGTACTTC. Amino acid sequence: CSARQGQETQYF.

This clonotype has a handful of counts. The V and J genes are TRBV24-1 and TRBJ1-5; 9 bases are a match to TRBD1. J gave up 1 base and V 9 bases, and 3 bases lay outside the gene matches. The CDR3 has 14 amino acids. CDR1 and CDR2 (germline): KGHDR, SFDVKD. The DNA of the CDR3 is TGTGCCACCGGGACAGGGAGGAGCAATCAGCCCCAGCATTTT. Protein sequence: CATGTGRSNQPQHF.

For this clonotype: Being one base from a much bigger clone, this may be a read error. The rearrangement links TRBV7-9 to TRBJ1-1; TRBD1 agrees at 8 bases. Germline CDR1 SEHNR, CDR2 FQNEAQ (reference sequence). V was clipped by 6 bases and J by 5 bases; unmatched bases: 14. This CDR3 contains 16 residues. DNA of the CDR3: TGTGCCAGCAGTCCTGCCTCAAGGACAGGGAGTACTGAAGCTTTCTTT. As protein: CASSPASRTGSTEAFF.

The table lists this clonotype with many counts. The V and J genes are TRBV2 and TRBJ1-2, with D maybe TRBD1 (5 bases). The CDR3 extends over 12 amino acids. Trimming took 9 bases from V and 6 from J, leaving 14 bases between them. Germline CDR1 is SNHLY and CDR2 is FYNNEI. The CDR3 DNA follows: TGTGCCAGTCTCCGGGGGGGTGATGGCTACACCTTC. Encoded protein: CASLRGGDGYTF.

In this sample, this clonotype turned up many times. This chain connects TRBV12-3 or TRBV12-4 to TRBJ1-5, with D hard to call. V was clipped by 3 bases and J by 6 bases, with 6 bases between them. The CDR3 spans 12 residues. The CDR3 loop reads CASSFPFQPQHF. The CDR3, as DNA: TGTGCCAGCAGTTTTCCCTTTCAGCCCCAGCATTTT.

This clonotype was counted at least ten times. The chain is built from TRBV19 and TRBJ2-7; a weak D match, TRBD1 (6 bases). V was cut by 9 bases and J by 2 bases, with 17 bases left in between. Germline CDR1 reads LNHDA; CDR2 reads SQIVND (reference sequence). The CDR3 has 14 residues. DNA of the CDR3: TGTGCCAGCAGCCCTCTTGGGACAACCTACGAGCAGTACTTC. This encodes CASSPLGTTYEQYF.

This clonotype was counted at least ten times. CDR3 region: CSAYEGVGEAFF. In nucleotides, the CDR3 is TGCAGTGCCTATGAAGGGGTAGGGGAAGCTTTCTTT. The V and J genes are TRBV20-1 and TRBJ1-1, with a possible D match to TRBD1 (5 bases). Germline-derived CDR1 and CDR2 are DFQATT and SNEGSKA (reference sequence). V was shortened by 6 bases and J by 8 bases, with 16 bases between the two germline ends. The CDR3 runs 12 residues.

This clonotype was recorded many times. V and J are TRBV7-9 and TRBJ1-1; the D is unclear. Per germline, CDR1 SEHNR and CDR2 FQNEAQ (reference sequence). Trimming cost V 0 bases and J 2 bases, with 4 bases left between them. There are 13 residues in the CDR3. Here the CDR3 DNA reads TGTGCCAGCAGCTTAGCAGATAACACTGAAGCTTTCTTT. This codes for CASSLADNTEAFF.

The V gene is TRBV27, the J gene TRBJ2-5; no clear D. Germline V lookup: CDR1 MNHEY, CDR2 SMNVEV (reference sequence). With 5 bases removed from V and 2 bases from J, the gap between germline ends came to 12 bases. This CDR3 spans 14 amino acids. CDR3 coding DNA: TGTGCCAGCAGTCCCCTCATAACACAAGAGACCCAGTACTTC. This codes for CASSPLITQETQYF.

This chain connects TRBV12-3 or TRBV12-4 to TRBJ1-6; D is unresolved. The CDR3 consists of 15 residues. Trimming took 2 bases from V and 3 from J, leaving 8 bases between them. Here the CDR3 DNA reads TGTGCCAGCAGTTTAATCTTTGACTATAATTCACCCCTCCACTTT. Translated, it gives CASSLIFDYNSPLHF.

This clonotype was counted many times. This sequence joins TRBV7-8 and TRBJ1-1, with D unclear. Trimming pared 2 bases from V and 1 base from J, leaving 11 bases between. Germline-derived CDR1 and CDR2 are SGHVS and FQNEAQ. The CDR3 totals 15 residues. The CDR3 loop is CASSLLWGGNTEAFF. The CDR3 coding sequence is TGTGCCAGCAGCTTATTGTGGGGTGGGAACACTGAAGCTTTCTTT.

The rearrangement joins TRBV6-1 to TRBJ2-6; D not resolved. The CDR3 loop spans 15 amino acids. CDR1 MNHNS and CDR2 SASEGT come from the germline V gene. The V end was cut by 6 bases, the J end by 0 bases, with 9 bases between. CDR3 region: CASSTVISGANVLTF. CDR3 in DNA: TGTGCCAGCAGCACAGTGATCTCTGGGGCCAACGTCCTGACTTTC.

This clonotype was seen ten or more times. The chain employs TRBV19 and TRBJ1-2; weak D call: TRBD1 (6 bases). Germline assignment: CDR1 LNHDA and CDR2 SQIVND (reference sequence). V lost 1 base and J lost 2, with 14 bases in between. This CDR3 is 16 amino acids long. The CDR3 coding sequence is TGTGCCAGTAGTATAGGTTGGGGGCCCATCAACTATGGCTACACCTTC. It encodes CASSIGWGPINYGYTF.

This clonotype has more than one count but fewer than ten. The genes are TRBV20-1 and TRBJ2-7; tentative D call: TRBD1 (5 bases). Germline CDR1 reads DFQATT; CDR2 reads SNEGSKA (reference sequence). This CDR3 region has 14 residues. V shed 1 base and J shed 6 bases, with 16 bases lying between them. The CDR3 here is CSARGGAGWAEQYF. The CDR3 DNA is TGCAGTGCTAGAGGCGGTGCAGGGTGGGCCGAGCAGTACTTC.

In its sample, this clonotype was seen a few times. The J gene is TRBJ2-2, the V gene TRBV7-3; 8 positions match TRBD2. The CDR3 spans 16 residues. V lost 0 bases and J lost 1; bases outside the gene matches: 1. The germline V gene encodes CDR1 SGHTA and CDR2 FQGTGA. CDR3 in DNA: TGTGCCAGCAGCTTAACTAGCGGGGTGAACACCGGGGAGCTGTTTTTT. The encoded protein is CASSLTSGVNTGELFF.

This clonotype was picked up a small number of times. This chain connects TRBV27 to TRBJ1-1; maybe TRBD1 (5 bases). The CDR3 is 18 amino acids. V shed 2 bases and J shed 0 bases, with 19 bases lying between them. CDR1 is MNHEY and CDR2 is SMNVEV in the germline V gene (reference sequence). In DNA, the CDR3 is TGTGCCAGCAGTTTAAAATATCCGTGGACAAGGCTGAACACTGAAGCTTTCTTT. This sequence encodes CASSLKYPWTRLNTEAFF.